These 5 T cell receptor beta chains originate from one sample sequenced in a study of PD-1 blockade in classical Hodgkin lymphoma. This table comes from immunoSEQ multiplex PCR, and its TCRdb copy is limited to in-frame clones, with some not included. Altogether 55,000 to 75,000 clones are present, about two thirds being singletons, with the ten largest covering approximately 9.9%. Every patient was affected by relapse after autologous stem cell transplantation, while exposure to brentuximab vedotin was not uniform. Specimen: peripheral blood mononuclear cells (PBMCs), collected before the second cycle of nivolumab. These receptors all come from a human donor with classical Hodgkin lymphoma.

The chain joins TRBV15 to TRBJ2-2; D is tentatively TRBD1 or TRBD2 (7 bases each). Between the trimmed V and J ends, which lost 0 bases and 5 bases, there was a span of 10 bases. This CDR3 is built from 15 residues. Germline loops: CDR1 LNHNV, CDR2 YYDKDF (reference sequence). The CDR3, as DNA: TGTGCCACCAGCAGAGACAGGGGGGGAACCGGGGAGCTGTTTTTT. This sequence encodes CATSRDRGGTGELFF. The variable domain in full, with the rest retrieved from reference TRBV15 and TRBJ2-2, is DAMVIQNPRYQVTQFGKPVTLSCSQTLNHNVMYWYQQKSSQAPKLLFHYYDKDFNNEADTPDNFQSRRPNTSFCFLDIRSPGLGDTAMYLCATSRDRGGTGELFFGEGSRLTVL.

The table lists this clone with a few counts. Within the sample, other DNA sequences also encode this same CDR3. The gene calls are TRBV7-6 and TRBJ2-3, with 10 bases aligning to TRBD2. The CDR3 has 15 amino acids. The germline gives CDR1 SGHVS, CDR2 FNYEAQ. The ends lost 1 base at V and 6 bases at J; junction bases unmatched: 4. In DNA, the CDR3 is TGTGCCAGCAGCTTAGAAGCGGGAGGGGGGGATACGCAGTATTTT. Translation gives CASSLEAGGGDTQYF. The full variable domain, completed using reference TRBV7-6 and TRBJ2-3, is GAGVSQSPRYKVTKRGQDVALRCDPISGHVSLYWYRQALGQGPEFLTYFNYEAQQDKSGLPNDRFSAERPEGSISTLTIQRTEQRDSAMYRCASSLEAGGGDTQYFGPGTRLTVL.

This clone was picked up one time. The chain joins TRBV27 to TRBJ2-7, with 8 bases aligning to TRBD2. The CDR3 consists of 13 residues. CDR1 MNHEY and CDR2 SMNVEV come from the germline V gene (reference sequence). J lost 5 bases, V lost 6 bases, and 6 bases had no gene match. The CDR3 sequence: CASRVAGGNEQYF. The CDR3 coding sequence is TGTGCCAGCAGGGTGGCGGGGGGCAACGAGCAGTACTTC.

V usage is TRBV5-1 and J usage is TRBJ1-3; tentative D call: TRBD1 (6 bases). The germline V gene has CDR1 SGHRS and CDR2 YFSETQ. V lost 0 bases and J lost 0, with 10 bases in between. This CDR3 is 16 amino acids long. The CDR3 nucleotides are TGCGCCAGCAGCTTGGGGACAGTGGGCTCTGGAAACACCATATATTTT. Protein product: CASSLGTVGSGNTIYF. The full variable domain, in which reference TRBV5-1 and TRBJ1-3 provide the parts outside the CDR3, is KAGVTQTPRYLIKTRGQQVTLSCSPISGHRSVSWYQQTPGQGLQFLFEYFSETQRNKGNFPGRFSGRQFSNSRSEMNVSTLELGDSALYLCASSLGTVGSGNTIYFGEGSWLTVV.

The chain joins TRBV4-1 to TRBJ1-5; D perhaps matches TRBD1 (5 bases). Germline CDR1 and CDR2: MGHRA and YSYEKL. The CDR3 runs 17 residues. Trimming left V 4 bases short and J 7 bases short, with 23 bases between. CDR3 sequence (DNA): TGCGCCAGCAGCCCTAGGGCTCCCGACAGCACATCGCAGCCCCAGCATTTT. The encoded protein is CASSPRAPDSTSQPQHF.